This T cell receptor (beta chain) came from a study of spatial heterogeneity in lung cancer. Study context: Untreated early-stage non-small cell lung cancer patients, around 72 in total, were the donors. Available follow-up PBMC samples, collected a median of approximately two years post-resection, were sequenced. Compared with alpha-chain sequences, beta-chain sequences were consistently detected in greater numbers.

The time point denotes: blood at routine non-recurrence follow-up after resection. This clonotype was counted ten times or more. No antigen is known for it. Germline V CDR1 and CDR2: ENHRY, SYGVKD. V lost 4 bases, J lost 4 bases, and 16 bases lay in between. CDR3 length: 15 amino acids. Study observations and caveats: Resection saw ubiquitous expanded tumor TCRs appear in blood more than follow-up did.

One entry per CDR3 protein, called by TCRdb with MiXCR from the 5' RACE reads. The profile shows roughly 15,000 distinct CDR3 sequences, approximately 6% of them singletons. This sequence originates from a male donor with early-stage non-small cell lung cancer. Here the sequenced sample was PBMCs, taken at follow-up. This chain joins TRBV10-3 and TRBJ1-2, with D tentatively TRBD1 (6 bases). CDR3 nucleotide sequence: TGTGCCATCAGTGGAAACAGGGATGCGACCTATGGCTACACCTTC. This sequence encodes CAISGNRDATYGYTF.